Below are 8 T cell receptor beta chains sequenced from a single sample in a study of cytomegalovirus exposure and HLA in healthy donors. In the PCR, 60 Vbeta and 13 Jbeta primers were used. Here immunoSEQ multiplex PCR was the method, and the copy in TCRdb shows in-frame clones only, minus some. The sample yields approximately 280,000 clones, about 90% seen once. The sample taken for sequencing was PBMCs. The receptors come from a woman aged 18-30 years in good health and CMV-seronegative.

This clone was seen only once. The V gene is TRBV9, the J gene TRBJ2-3, with 8 bases identical to TRBD2. Germline V lookup: CDR1 SGDLS, CDR2 YYNGEE. Germline trimming cut 0 bases from V and 6 bases from J; bases unmatched to any gene: 12. The CDR3 covers 17 residues. The CDR3 is CASSVGGGLVFADTQYF. CDR3 coding DNA: TGTGCCAGCAGCGTAGGGGGGGGACTAGTATTTGCGGATACGCAGTATTTT.

The chain couples TRBV4-1 to TRBJ1-4, with a possible D match to TRBD1 (5 bases). The germline V gene has CDR1 MGHRA and CDR2 YSYEKL. The CDR3 spans 15 residues. The ends were cut back, 4 bases at V and 6 bases at J, with 15 bases in the middle. The DNA of the CDR3 is TGCGCCAGCAGCCTCAGGGCGGGGAACCATGAAAAACTGTTTTTT. Amino acids: CASSLRAGNHEKLFF.

This sequence joins TRBV5-4 and TRBJ2-7, with TRBD2 matching 10 bases. Germline V gene data show CDR1 as SGHNT and CDR2 as YYREEE (reference sequence). V dropped 2 bases and J dropped 1; count of bases not matched to a gene: 3. The CDR3 contains 15 residues. CDR3 in DNA: TGTGCCAGCAGCTTCCAGCGGGGGGGGTCCTACGAGCAGTACTTC. Amino acids: CASSFQRGGSYEQYF.

The chain joins TRBV7-9 to TRBJ2-1; tentative D call: TRBD2 (7 bases). The CDR3 is made up of 14 amino acids. V lost 0 bases, J lost 5 bases, and 8 bases lay in between. Germline CDR1 SEHNR, CDR2 FQNEAQ (reference sequence). CDR3: CASSLAGGDNEQFF. As DNA, the CDR3 is TGTGCCAGCAGCTTAGCAGGGGGGGACAATGAGCAGTTCTTC.

The chain employs TRBV5-6 and TRBJ2-5; weak D call: TRBD2 (5 bases). This CDR3 region has 14 residues. V lost 3 bases and J lost 5, with 14 bases in between. Per germline, CDR1 SGHDT and CDR2 YYEEEE. CDR3 sequence (DNA): TGTGCCAGCAGCTACCCTACCGAGGGTGAGACCCAGTACTTC. It encodes CASSYPTEGETQYF.

The rearrangement uses TRBV5-1 and TRBJ1-4, with 10 bases matching TRBD1. This CDR3 has 15 amino acids. After removal of 4 bases from V and 7 bases from J, the junction contained 7 bases not matched to a gene. Germline assignment: CDR1 SGHRS and CDR2 YFSETQ. The CDR3 sequence: CASSVTGGQGEKLFF. The CDR3 DNA reads as TGCGCCAGCAGCGTGACAGGGGGCCAGGGTGAAAAACTGTTTTTT.

The rearrangement uses TRBV6-1 and TRBJ2-7; 15 bases agree with TRBD2. In germline, CDR1 is MNHNS, CDR2 SASEGT. Losses at the gene ends were 4 bases for V and 6 bases for J; bases not matched to a gene: 7. The CDR3 is 16 amino acids. CDR3 amino acids: CASSGRTSGGAAEQYF. CDR3 in DNA: TGTGCCAGCAGTGGTCGGACTAGCGGGGGGGCCGCCGAGCAGTACTTC.

V and J are TRBV29-1 and TRBJ2-3; 15 bases match TRBD2. Trimming cost V 3 bases and J 3 bases; bases outside gene matches: 4. Per the germline V gene, CDR1 is SQVTM and CDR2 is ANQGSEA. The CDR3 is made up of 16 amino acids. CDR3 DNA: TGCAGCGTTGACGGGACTAGCGGGGGGATAACAGATACGCAGTATTTT. It codes for CSVDGTSGGITDTQYF.